One and the same sample provided the 29 T cell receptor beta chains below, sequenced in a study of graft-versus-host responses after intestinal transplantation. The authors processed graft tissue to release intraepithelial and lamina propria lymphocytes. Sequencing was performed with immunoSEQ multiplex PCR; in TCRdb, only in-frame clones are kept and a portion is missing. The sample records about 6,400 clones, 83% being singletons. The sample was ileum tissue, taken 300 to 320 days after intestinal transplant. The receptors were sampled from a human patient who received an intestinal transplant, so some T cells may come from the graft donor.

The gene calls are TRBV23-1 and TRBJ2-7, with D uncertain. TRBV23-1 is an ORF, and what it does is uncertain. The CDR3 sequence is 13 residues long. Between the trimmed V and J ends, which lost 0 bases and 7 bases, there was a span of 10 bases. CDR3 coding DNA: TGCGCCAGCAGTCAATCTAGGGCGAGGGAGCAGTACTTC. Protein sequence: CASSQSRAREQYF.

The V call is TRBV6-5, the J call TRBJ1-2; unclear D gene. The germline gives CDR1 MNHEY, CDR2 SVGAGI. The CDR3 covers 13 residues. V lost 3 bases, J lost 4 bases, and 9 bases lay in between. The CDR3 DNA is TGTGCCAGCAGTTATAAAGGGTTCTATGGCTACACCTTC. Translated, it gives CASSYKGFYGYTF.

The chain couples TRBV18 to TRBJ2-1, with 9 bases identical to TRBD2. The CDR3 is 17 amino acids. The V and J ends lost 1 base and 1 base, in that order; junction bases with no gene match: 5. Germline loops: CDR1 KGHSH, CDR2 LQKENI. This CDR3 is CASSPRGSGSSYNEQFF. CDR3 in DNA: TGTGCCAGCTCACCACGGGGTAGCGGGAGTTCCTACAATGAGCAGTTCTTC.

This chain uses TRBV2 with TRBJ1-5, with 8 nucleotides matching TRBD1. The CDR3 has 13 residues. The V gene end was trimmed by 6 bases and the J gene end by 6 bases; junction bases not matched to a gene: 4. The germline gives CDR1 SNHLY, CDR2 FYNNEI. The CDR3 region is CASRDRDPQPQHF. In DNA form, the CDR3 reads TGTGCCAGCAGGGACAGGGATCCTCAGCCCCAGCATTTT.

The chain combines TRBV7-2 with TRBJ2-3; 12 bases align to TRBD2. V gave up 5 bases and J gave up 2 bases; unmatched junction bases: 2. This CDR3 has 15 residues. The germline CDR1 and CDR2 sequences are SGHTA and FQGNSA. CDR3 residues: CASSRTSGTTDTQYF. CDR3 sequence (DNA): TGTGCCAGCAGCCGGACTAGCGGGACCACAGATACGCAGTATTTT.

V usage is TRBV30 and J usage is TRBJ2-1; TRBD2 aligns across 11 bases. The CDR3 consists of 14 residues. With V trimmed by 5 bases and J by 3 bases, 3 bases remained unmatched. Germline CDR1 and CDR2: GTSNPN and SVGIG (reference sequence). This chain's CDR3 is CAWRLAGGYNEQFF. The CDR3 region has the DNA TGTGCCTGGCGGCTAGCGGGGGGCTACAATGAGCAGTTCTTC.

The V call is TRBV12-5, the J call TRBJ2-7; D is possibly TRBD2 (6 bases). This CDR3 region has 13 residues. Trimming left V 1 base short and J 3 bases short, with 7 bases between. CDR1 LGHNT and CDR2 FRNRAP come from the germline V gene. CDR3 region: CASGLAGGYEQYF. The CDR3 region has the DNA TGTGCTAGTGGTTTGGCCGGGGGCTACGAGCAGTACTTC.

The V call is TRBV28, the J call TRBJ2-1; TRBD1 is a possible D gene (6 bases). Germline loops: CDR1 MDHEN, CDR2 SYDVKM. The CDR3 spans 13 residues. V dropped 6 bases and J dropped 7 bases, with 13 bases sitting between them. This CDR3 reads CASRKGGTNEQFF. The DNA for the CDR3 is TGTGCCAGCAGAAAAGGGGGAACTAATGAGCAGTTCTTC.

The rearrangement uses TRBV2 and TRBJ2-2, with D perhaps matching TRBD2 (5 bases). The CDR3 runs to 12 residues. Germline loops: CDR1 SNHLY, CDR2 FYNNEI. V lost 9 bases to trimming and J lost 3 bases, with 8 bases between them. CDR3 coding DNA: TGTGCCAGGGACTCCTACACCGGGGAGCTGTTTTTT. Amino acid sequence: CARDSYTGELFF.

V usage is TRBV6-5 and J usage is TRBJ2-1; 14 bases are shared with TRBD2. Unmatched junction bases numbered 1, after V lost 6 bases and J lost 6 bases. CDR3 length: 14 residues. Germline CDR1 MNHEY, CDR2 SVGAGI. In DNA, the CDR3 is TGTGCCAGCAGGGGACTAGCGGGGGTCAATGAGCAGTTCTTC. It specifies CASRGLAGVNEQFF.

The J gene is TRBJ2-1, the V gene TRBV7-5. TRBV7-5 is reported as a pseudogene. This CDR3 region has 16 residues. DNA of the CDR3: TGTGTCAGAAGCTTAGGGAAGTCATACTCCTACAATGAGCAGTTCTTC. Residues: CVRSLGKSYSYNEQFF.

The V call is TRBV10-2, the J call TRBJ2-3; 12 bases are a match to TRBD2. V gave up 8 bases and J gave up 2 bases; unmatched junction bases: 2. This CDR3 contains 14 residues. In germline, CDR1 is WSHSY, CDR2 SAAADI. CDR3: CASGLAGHTDTQYF. The CDR3 DNA sequence: TGCGCCAGCGGACTAGCGGGACACACAGATACGCAGTATTTT.

This rearrangement joins TRBV6-5 to TRBJ2-2, with 8 bases matching TRBD2. The CDR3 has 15 residues. The germline gives CDR1 MNHEY, CDR2 SVGAGI. J lost 1 base, V lost 8 bases, and 6 bases had no gene match. Here the CDR3 DNA reads TGTGCCAGCTCTCCGGGACTAGTGAACACCGGGGAGCTGTTTTTT. It yields the protein CASSPGLVNTGELFF.

The chain uses TRBV4-1 and TRBJ2-7; the D is unclear. Per germline, CDR1 MGHRA and CDR2 YSYEKL. V was pared by 2 bases and J by 6 bases, with 11 bases between. The CDR3 has 13 residues. The CDR3 reads CASSQSPLREQYF. The DNA of the CDR3 is TGCGCCAGCAGCCAATCACCCCTCCGCGAGCAGTACTTC.

This clone was seen more than once but under ten times. This rearrangement joins TRBV21-1 to TRBJ2-1; whether TRBD1, the table's D call, matches the DNA was not checked. TRBV21-1 is deemed a pseudogene. The CDR3 spans 17 residues. The CDR3 sequence: CASSSRGPRLEYNEQFF. The CDR3 region has the DNA TGTGCCAGCAGCAGTAGGGGGCCTCGACTCGAATACAATGAGCAGTTCTTC.

V usage is TRBV28 and J usage is TRBJ2-3, with D maybe TRBD2 (6 bases). Germline CDR1 MDHEN, CDR2 SYDVKM. The CDR3 contains 16 residues. The V and J ends lost 6 bases and 1 base respectively, with 17 bases between them. The CDR3 protein is CASSIRAGMGTDTQYF. DNA for the CDR3: TGTGCCAGCAGCATCAGGGCGGGAATGGGCACAGATACGCAGTATTTT.

This chain links TRBV5-1 with TRBJ2-3; D is perhaps TRBD2 (5 bases). The CDR3 covers 15 residues. Germline CDR1 reads SGHRS; CDR2 reads YFSETQ. V was shortened by 7 bases and J by 0 bases, with 15 bases between the two germline ends. This chain's CDR3 is CASRLLDSSTDTQYF. The CDR3 region has the DNA TGCGCCAGCCGCCTGTTGGACTCAAGCACAGATACGCAGTATTTT.

Regarding this clone: Because the CDR3's place on the DNA is in doubt, the DNA is left out and the CDR3 is given as listed by TCRdb. The chain recombines TRBV6-1 with TRBJ1-2; the table gives TRBD1 as D, unverified against the DNA. CDR1 and CDR2 from the germline V gene are MNHNS and SASEGT. The CDR3 is made up of 15 amino acids, end residues included. The CDR3 here is CATRKMTGGEYGCTF.

This clone has just one count. The rearrangement links TRBV21-1 to TRBJ2-3; the D segment call TRBD1 is taken from the table without a DNA check. TRBV21-1 is classified as a pseudogene. The CDR3 contains 18 residues. CDR3 bases: TGTGCCAGCAGCAAAGTGGAGGACAGGGGGCGCATCGCAGATACGCAGTATTTT. Its translation is CASSKVEDRGRIADTQYF.

The chain recombines TRBV6-5 with TRBJ1-2; D remains unclear. This CDR3 has 14 amino acids. The V end was cut by 6 bases, the J end by 4 bases, with 15 bases between. Germline-derived CDR1 and CDR2 are MNHEY and SVGAGI. CDR3 amino acids: CASRQLRERYGYTF. CDR3 coding DNA: TGTGCCAGCAGGCAGCTCCGGGAACGCTATGGCTACACCTTC.

The chain combines TRBV10-1 with TRBJ2-7; TRBD1 matches at 8 bases. The junction had 8 bases not matched to a gene; V was cut back by 8 bases and J by 5 bases. Germline CDR1 is WNHNN and CDR2 is SYGVQD (reference sequence). The CDR3 length is 13 residues. This CDR3 is CASGDRGFHEQYF. The CDR3 nucleotides are TGCGCCAGCGGAGACAGGGGTTTCCACGAGCAGTACTTC.

By proportion, this clone is large. V usage is TRBV6-4 and J usage is TRBJ1-6; no firm D call. The germline CDR1 and CDR2 sequences are MRHNA and SNTAGT. The V end was cut by 10 bases, the J end by 0 bases, with 19 bases between. CDR3 size: 17 residues. The CDR3 loop reads CATLGSSGSSYNSPLHF. The CDR3 coding sequence is TGTGCCACCCTCGGATCCAGTGGGAGCTCCTATAATTCACCCCTCCACTTT.

This chain uses TRBV5-8 with TRBJ2-5, with 8 bases identical to TRBD1. With V trimmed by 0 bases and J by 1 base, 5 bases remained unmatched. CDR3 length equals 16 residues. Germline loops: CDR1 SGHTS, CDR2 YDEGEE. The CDR3 is CASSLGAGGFQETQYF. The CDR3 bases are TGTGCCAGCAGCTTGGGGGCAGGGGGCTTCCAAGAGACCCAGTACTTC.

The chain carries TRBV5-1 and TRBJ2-7; D is possibly TRBD1 (6 bases). V was trimmed by 4 bases and J by 6 bases, leaving 23 bases between them. This CDR3 contains 16 residues. CDR1 is SGHRS, CDR2 YFSETQ, per germline. The CDR3 nucleotides are TGCGCCAGCAGCCCGTTAGGGGGTTCCTATGAAGGCGAGCAGTACTTC. Protein product: CASSPLGGSYEGEQYF.

The V and J genes are TRBV7-3 and TRBJ1-6, with a tentative D call TRBD1 (5 bases). Germline CDR1 and CDR2: SGHTA and FQGTGA. This CDR3 has 15 amino acids. V lost 2 bases, J lost 9 bases, and 14 bases lay in between. CDR3: CASSLGPEGSSPLHF. The CDR3 nucleotides read TGTGCCAGCAGCTTAGGCCCAGAGGGGAGTTCACCCCTCCACTTT.

The gene calls are TRBV6-5 and TRBJ2-1; 11 bases fit TRBD2. Trimming took 7 bases from V and 8 from J; bases not matched to a gene: 7. This CDR3 spans 14 amino acids. Germline V gene data show CDR1 as MNHEY and CDR2 as SVGAGI. CDR3 sequence: CASTVAGGYDEQFF. Written as DNA, the CDR3 is TGTGCCAGCACCGTAGCGGGAGGGTATGATGAGCAGTTCTTC.

Turning to this clone: Sequence at one end of the junction differs from germline and may be a read error. The chain is built from TRBV7-2 and TRBJ2-1; D call uncertain. This CDR3 spans 14 amino acids. Germline CDR1 and CDR2: SGHTA and FQGNSA. The CDR3 DNA reads as TGTGCCAGCAGCTCCTCCACAGCGAGCGATGAGCAGCTCTTC. It encodes CASSSSTASDEQLF.

J is TRBJ1-1 and V is TRBV4-2; TRBD1 might be the D (5 bases). CDR3 length: 14 residues. CDR1 is LGHNA, CDR2 YNFKEQ, per germline. V lost 4 bases to trimming and J lost 1 base, with 10 bases between them. The CDR3 region has the DNA TGTGCCAGCAGCCCGGGACTAGAGAACACTGAAGCTTTCTTT. Translated: CASSPGLENTEAFF.

V is TRBV6-6 and J is TRBJ2-7; D is possibly TRBD1 (5 bases). The CDR3 runs to 15 residues. Germline values: CDR1 MNHNY, CDR2 SVGAGI (reference sequence). Trimming pared 0 bases from V and 0 bases from J, leaving 9 bases between. The CDR3 sequence is CASSYSGVSSYEQYF. The CDR3 bases are TGTGCCAGCAGTTACTCAGGGGTAAGCTCCTACGAGCAGTACTTC.